A selection of T cell receptor beta chains follows, all from one sample in a study of blood T cells in healthy people across ages. MiXCR, run by TCRdb on the 5' RACE reads, gives a single entry per CDR3 protein. The table lists about 930,000 distinct CDR3 sequences, 25% to 30% of them singletons. The data also belong to a second study, concerning T cells of mothers and their children.

Sequencing used blood. These receptors were taken from a woman aged 40 to 50 in good health. Both conserved end residues are part of each CDR3. The order of the fields is CDR3 DNA, CDR3 protein, V gene, D gene, clone size, J gene. A D gene is named only where the DNA matches it firmly. Clone size is not always given. Where it is, it says once, few, many or a class for expanded clones.

CDR3nt: TGTGCCAGCAGACCAAGGGAGGGTTGGGGGAATGAGCAGTTCTTC
CDR3aa: CASRPREGWGNEQFF
v_gene: TRBV7-8
d_gene: TRBD2
abundance: NA
j_gene: TRBJ2-1

CDR3nt: TGTGCCAGCAGTTACCCACCCCACAGCGGGGGATATATGAGCTCCTACAATGAGCAGTTCTTC
CDR3aa: CASSYPPHSGGYMSSYNEQFF
v_gene: TRBV6-2/TRBV6-3
d_gene: TRBD2
abundance: many
j_gene: TRBJ2-1

CDR3nt: TGCGCCAGCAGTTCAGGGTCTAGGGCCGACGTCCTGACTTTC
CDR3aa: CASSSGSRADVLTF
v_gene: TRBV5-1
d_gene: NA
abundance: NA
j_gene: TRBJ2-6

CDR3nt: TGTGCCAGCAGTGTTCGGACAGGGAACCAGGTGACGGCCAAAAACATTCAGTACTTC
CDR3aa: CASSVRTGNQVTAKNIQYF
v_gene: TRBV6-1
d_gene: TRBD1
abundance: NA
j_gene: TRBJ2-4

CDR3nt: TGTGCCAGCAGCTTAGATTTCAGGTCGAATGAGCAGTTCTTC
CDR3aa: CASSLDFRSNEQFF
v_gene: TRBV7-3
d_gene: NA
abundance: once
j_gene: TRBJ2-1

CDR3nt: TGTGCCAGCAGCGCCGAGGGGGGCCGGATCTACGAGCAGTACTTC
CDR3aa: CASSAEGGRIYEQYF
v_gene: TRBV3-1
d_gene: NA
abundance: few
j_gene: TRBJ2-7

CDR3nt: TGTGCCAGCAGTATCCGGGGGGCACACGAGCAGTACTTC
CDR3aa: CASSIRGAHEQYF
v_gene: TRBV12-3/TRBV12-4
d_gene: NA
abundance: few
j_gene: TRBJ2-7

CDR3nt: TGCGCCAGCAGCCCTGGAGGGACTAGCGGGGGGGCTCGGTACAATGAGCAGTTCTTC
CDR3aa: CASSPGGTSGGARYNEQFF
v_gene: TRBV5-1
d_gene: TRBD2
abundance: few
j_gene: TRBJ2-1

CDR3nt: TGCAGCGTTCTGATAACAGGGGAGAGAACTTTCTTT
CDR3aa: CSVLITGERTFF
v_gene: TRBV29-1
d_gene: TRBD1
abundance: few
j_gene: TRBJ1-1

CDR3nt: TGTGCCAGCAGCTTAAGGGGAGGCGGTATCTACGAGCAGTACTTC
CDR3aa: CASSLRGGGIYEQYF
v_gene: TRBV7-6
d_gene: NA
abundance: NA
j_gene: TRBJ2-7

CDR3nt: TGCAGTGCTACCCATCCCCGGCAGCCTTACAATGAGCAGTTCTTC
CDR3aa: CSATHPRQPYNEQFF
v_gene: TRBV20-1
d_gene: NA
abundance: many
j_gene: TRBJ2-1

CDR3nt: TGTGCCAGCAGCGAACTAGACAGTTATGGCTACACCTTC
CDR3aa: CASSELDSYGYTF
v_gene: TRBV11-2
d_gene: NA
abundance: NA
j_gene: TRBJ1-2